Listed here are 3 T cell receptor beta chains from one sample, sequenced in a study of control samples from healthy donors and cancer patients. TCRdb's table, derived via immunoSEQ multiplex PCR, lists solely in-frame clones and lacks some. The data contain around 51,000 clones, roughly 80% of them singletons. Sequenced material: blood. The receptor set was obtained from a man in his 70s in good health.

The chain employs TRBV7-6 and TRBJ2-5; 7 nucleotides match TRBD1. After removal of 5 bases from V and 0 bases from J, the junction contained 6 bases not matched to a gene. This CDR3 has 15 residues. Germline-derived CDR1 and CDR2 are SGHVS and FNYEAQ. As DNA, the CDR3 is TGTGCCAGCAGCCCGTGGACAGGTGACCAAGAGACCCAGTACTTC. This translates into CASSPWTGDQETQYF.

V usage is TRBV10-3 and J usage is TRBJ1-2, with D unresolved. This CDR3 contains 16 residues. V was clipped by 4 bases and J by 2 bases, with 17 bases between them. Germline assignment: CDR1 ENHRY and CDR2 SYGVKD. For the CDR3, the DNA is TGTGCCATCAGTGGGGGTTTTACAGAGAGCAACTATGGCTACACCTTC. This encodes CAISGGFTESNYGYTF.

This clone occurred a few times. J is TRBJ2-5 and V is TRBV5-1; 9 bases agree with TRBD2. V lost 2 bases and J lost 5; bases outside the gene matches: 10. This CDR3 has 16 residues. The germline V gene has CDR1 SGHRS and CDR2 YFSETQ. The CDR3 region is CASSFMGWREGETQYF. CDR3 DNA: TGCGCCAGCAGCTTTATGGGCTGGCGGGAGGGGGAGACCCAGTACTTC.